Following are 32 T cell receptor beta chains from one sample sequenced in a study of CD8 T cells in ankylosing spondylitis. Study results and caveats: Characteristic, it appeared, of ankylosing spondylitis blood was a TCR beta motif of eight highly homologous variants.

TCRdb re-analysed the 5' RACE reads in MiXCR, keeping a single row per CDR3 protein. The sample lists approximately 400,000 distinct CDR3 sequences, about 25% occurring once. These receptors are not linked to any known antigen. The specimen sequenced was blood, either unsorted or a sorted T cell fraction (not recorded which). Every receptor here comes from a male donor with ankylosing spondylitis.

CDR3 DNA sequence: TGTGCCAGCAGCTTAGAAGGTTTTCGGACTGAAGCTTTCTTT. The encoded protein is CASSLEGFRTEAFF. This chain links TRBV7-6 with TRBJ1-1; D unclear. This CDR3 region has 14 residues. Looked up from germline, CDR1 is SGHVS and CDR2 is FNYEAQ. V was shortened by 1 base and J by 5 bases, with 11 bases between the two germline ends.

CDR3: CATSRDSLSGANVLTF. CDR3 DNA sequence: TGTGCCACCAGCAGAGATAGTCTCTCTGGGGCCAACGTCCTGACTTTC. The V and J genes are TRBV15 and TRBJ2-6; D gene unclear. This CDR3 is built from 16 residues. Germline CDR1 is LNHNV and CDR2 is YYDKDF (reference sequence). V lost 0 bases to trimming and J lost 0 bases, with 6 bases between them. Filled out from reference TRBV15 and TRBJ2-6, the complete variable domain reads DAMVIQNPRYQVTQFGKPVTLSCSQTLNHNVMYWYQQKSSQAPKLLFHYYDKDFNNEADTPDNFQSRRPNTSFCFLDIRSPGLGDTAMYLCATSRDSLSGANVLTFGAGSRLTVL.

This clonotype was detected a few times. The chain employs TRBV25-1 and TRBJ2-3; 9 nucleotides agree with TRBD2. In germline, CDR1 is MGHDK, CDR2 SYGVNS. The junction had 12 bases not matched to a gene; V was cut back by 7 bases and J by 4 bases. The CDR3 extends over 16 amino acids. For the CDR3, the DNA is TGTGCCAGCAACCTAGGTTCGGCTAGCGGGGCAGATACGCAGTATTTT. This sequence encodes CASNLGSASGADTQYF. Full variable domain (missing parts from reference TRBV25-1 and TRBJ2-3): EADIYQTPRYLVIGTGKKITLECSQTMGHDKMYWYQQDPGMELHLIHYSYGVNSTEKGDLSSESTVSRIRTEHFPLTLESARPSHTSQYLCASNLGSASGADTQYFGPGTRLTVL.

The chain couples TRBV12-3 or TRBV12-4 to TRBJ1-2; D is uncertain. V shed 0 bases and J shed 9 bases, with 14 bases lying between them. This CDR3 has 14 residues. The CDR3 loop is CASSLARTAGSYTF. DNA for the CDR3: TGTGCCAGCAGTTTAGCGCGCACAGCCGGGAGCTACACCTTC.

The chain links TRBV7-7 to TRBJ2-5; the D gene is possibly TRBD1 (6 bases). Germline V gives CDR1 SSHAT, CDR2 FNYEAQ (reference sequence). The CDR3 length is 14 residues. Between the trimmed V and J ends, which lost 3 bases and 4 bases, there was a span of 12 bases. CDR3 in amino acids: CASSLRGTTETQYF. For the CDR3, the DNA is TGTGCCAGCAGCTTGAGGGGGACCACAGAGACCCAGTACTTC.

The chain carries TRBV5-1 and TRBJ2-3, with D unclear. Germline CDR1 reads SGHRS; CDR2 reads YFSETQ. The CDR3 contains 16 residues. V shed 0 bases and J shed 0 bases, with 11 bases lying between them. The CDR3 DNA is TGCGCCAGCAGCTTGGATGGCAGCGCTAGCACAGATACGCAGTATTTT. This translates into CASSLDGSASTDTQYF.

This sequence joins TRBV20-1 and TRBJ2-1, with D possibly matching TRBD2 (5 bases). V lost 6 bases and J 8 bases, leaving 26 bases between the germline ends. This CDR3 has 16 amino acids. From germline, CDR1 is DFQATT and CDR2 SNEGSKA (reference sequence). The CDR3 sequence is CSAKRPGLVGVDEQFF. The CDR3, as DNA: TGCAGTGCCAAGAGACCCGGACTGGTAGGTGTGGATGAGCAGTTCTTC.

The chain carries TRBV5-1 and TRBJ2-1; TRBD1 aligns across 10 bases. The germline gives CDR1 SGHRS, CDR2 YFSETQ. The CDR3 is made up of 15 amino acids. V lost 0 bases and J lost 6; bases outside the gene matches: 3. CDR3 bases: TGCGCCAGCAGCTTGGGACAGGGGGCGTTCAATGAGCAGTTCTTC. Its translation is CASSLGQGAFNEQFF.

The CDR3 sequence is CSASVSGRVTGELFF. The CDR3 nucleotides read TGCAGTGCTAGTGTTAGCGGGAGGGTTACCGGGGAGCTGTTTTTT. The chain recombines TRBV20-1 with TRBJ2-2; 11 positions match TRBD2. Germline values: CDR1 DFQATT, CDR2 SNEGSKA (reference sequence). V trimming: 3 bases; J trimming: 5 bases; junction bases outside the gene matches: 5. The length of the CDR3 is 15 residues.

The genes are TRBV11-1 and TRBJ1-1; D uncertain. V lost 2 bases and J lost 4, with 5 bases in between. The CDR3 is 12 residues long. The V gene's germline CDR1 is SGHAT and CDR2 FQDESV (reference sequence). In DNA form, the CDR3 reads TGTGCCAGCAGCTTAAGGCTCACTGAAGCTTTCTTT. Amino acid sequence: CASSLRLTEAFF.

V and J are TRBV5-1 and TRBJ2-1, with 7 bases aligning to TRBD2. Per the germline V gene, CDR1 is SGHRS and CDR2 is YFSETQ. Germline trimming cut 3 bases from V and 2 bases from J; bases unmatched to any gene: 5. The CDR3 extends over 15 amino acids. The CDR3 here is CASSSEGRAYNEQFF. The CDR3 DNA reads as TGCGCCAGCAGCTCGGAGGGGAGGGCCTACAATGAGCAGTTCTTC.

This clonotype was observed a few times. This chain joins TRBV3-1 and TRBJ1-1; a weak D match, TRBD1 (6 bases). Germline CDR1 LGHDT, CDR2 YNNKEL (reference sequence). V lost 3 bases to trimming and J lost 7 bases, with 21 bases between them. The CDR3 extends over 16 amino acids. The CDR3 DNA reads as TGTGCCAGCAGCCAGAGCACAGGGTGGGCTTGGGGTGAAGCTTTCTTT. Its translation: CASSQSTGWAWGEAFF. The variable domain in full, completed from reference TRBV3-1 and TRBJ1-1, reads DTAVSQTPKYLVTQMGNDKSIKCEQNLGHDTMYWYKQDSKKFLKIMFSYNNKELIINETVPNRFSPKSPDKAHLNLHINSLELGDSAVYFCASSQSTGWAWGEAFFGQGTRLTVV.

The chain recombines TRBV20-1 with TRBJ1-2; 8 positions agree with TRBD1. V gave up 3 bases and J gave up 6 bases; unmatched junction bases: 6. This CDR3 is built from 13 residues. Germline V lookup: CDR1 DFQATT, CDR2 SNEGSKA (reference sequence). In DNA form, the CDR3 reads TGCAGTGCTAGGGACAGGGAGGTTGATGGCTACACCTTC. The encoded protein is CSARDREVDGYTF.

Regarding this clonotype: At one of its ends the junction is not consistent with the germline gene, which may arise from a read error. This sequence joins TRBV3-1 and TRBJ1-2; D gene ambiguous. The CDR3 runs to 12 residues. In germline, CDR1 is LGHDT, CDR2 YNNKEL (reference sequence). CDR3 residues: CASRHPLYGYTF. CDR3 bases: TGTGCCAGCCGCCATCCCCTCTATGGCTACACCTTC.

The rearrangement uses TRBV29-1 and TRBJ2-5; D gene ambiguous. The V gene lost 7 bases and the J gene lost 5 bases, with 11 bases spanning the gap. The CDR3 loop spans 11 amino acids. CDR1 is SQVTM, CDR2 ANQGSEA, per germline. DNA of the CDR3: TGCAGCGCCCAAATTGTGGAGACCCAGTACTTC. Translating gives CSAQIVETQYF.

The chain is built from TRBV7-2 and TRBJ2-5, with D hard to call. The CDR3 runs to 13 residues. Germline-derived CDR1 and CDR2 are SGHTA and FQGNSA. V was pared by 2 bases and J by 3 bases, with 7 bases between. The CDR3 bases are TGTGCCAGCAGCTTATCCGTTAAAGAGACCCAGTACTTC. It translates to CASSLSVKETQYF.

This clonotype has a handful of counts. The genes are TRBV29-1 and TRBJ2-5; D gene unclear. V was shortened by 0 bases and J by 0 bases, with 11 bases between the two germline ends. Germline CDR1 and CDR2: SQVTM and ANQGSEA. The CDR3 loop spans 15 amino acids. In nucleotides, the CDR3 is TGCAGCGTTGAAGATCCGAGGAATGACCAAGAGACCCAGTACTTC. This translates into CSVEDPRNDQETQYF.

The rearrangement joins TRBV5-1 to TRBJ2-1, with 10 bases lining up with TRBD1. CDR1 is SGHRS and CDR2 is YFSETQ in the germline V gene. The CDR3 totals 16 residues. V dropped 4 bases and J dropped 5; count of bases not matched to a gene: 9. CDR3 in amino acids: CASSPPPGTGDNEQFF. The CDR3 DNA is TGCGCCAGCAGCCCGCCCCCCGGGACAGGGGACAATGAGCAGTTCTTC.

The V and J genes are TRBV29-1 and TRBJ2-3; a possible D gene is TRBD1 (6 bases). V lost 3 bases and J lost 0, with 13 bases in between. The CDR3 length is 15 residues. Germline V gene sequence: CDR1 SQVTM, CDR2 ANQGSEA. The CDR3 region has the DNA TGCAGCGTTGATGGGGCAGGGGAGAGCACAGATACGCAGTATTTT. Its translation is CSVDGAGESTDTQYF.

This clonotype was counted between two and nine times. J is TRBJ2-1 and V is TRBV24-1; D is possibly TRBD2 (6 bases). Germline loops: CDR1 KGHDR, CDR2 SFDVKD. CDR3 length equals 16 residues. V was pared by 4 bases and J by 8 bases, with 20 bases between. This chain's CDR3 is CATSEPGGSKQYEQFF. CDR3 DNA sequence: TGTGCCACCAGTGAACCCGGGGGTTCCAAACAATATGAGCAGTTCTTC.

V gene TRBV20-1 combines with J gene TRBJ2-2; unclear D gene. CDR1 and CDR2 (germline): DFQATT, SNEGSKA (reference sequence). V gave up 6 bases and J gave up 5 bases, with 7 bases separating them. The CDR3 covers 11 residues. CDR3 amino acids: CSAAQTGELFF. CDR3 DNA: TGCAGTGCGGCCCAGACCGGGGAGCTGTTTTTT.

V gene TRBV4-2 combines with J gene TRBJ2-2; the D is unclear. Germline loops: CDR1 LGHNA, CDR2 YNFKEQ. V dropped 4 bases and J dropped 3 bases, with 6 bases sitting between them. This CDR3 contains 13 residues. The CDR3: CASSLDDTGELFF. The CDR3, as DNA: TGTGCCAGCAGCCTCGATGACACCGGGGAGCTGTTTTTT.

CDR3 coding DNA: TGTGCCACCAGTGACGGACTAGCGGATAGTTACAATGAGCAGTTCTTC. As protein: CATSDGLADSYNEQFF. V usage is TRBV24-1 and J usage is TRBJ2-1; TRBD2 matches 10 bases. The CDR3 loop spans 16 amino acids. Germline trimming cut 4 bases from V and 4 bases from J; bases unmatched to any gene: 6. From germline, CDR1 is KGHDR and CDR2 SFDVKD.

The chain carries TRBV29-1 and TRBJ2-3; 11 bases are a match to TRBD2. The junction had 5 bases not matched to a gene; V was cut back by 1 base and J by 5 bases. The length of the CDR3 is 15 residues. Germline V gives CDR1 SQVTM, CDR2 ANQGSEA. The CDR3, as DNA: TGCAGCGTTGAAGGGCTAGCGGGAGGTGTAGATACGCAGTATTTT. It specifies CSVEGLAGGVDTQYF.

This rearrangement joins TRBV9 to TRBJ2-3, with 11 bases aligning to TRBD2. Germline V lookup: CDR1 SGDLS, CDR2 YYNGEE. The CDR3 runs to 17 residues. V lost 0 bases, J lost 2 bases, and 5 bases stayed unmatched. The CDR3 DNA is TGTGCCAGCAGCGTAGGATCTAGCGGGAGGTTCACAGATACGCAGTATTTT. It specifies CASSVGSSGRFTDTQYF.

The gene calls are TRBV27 and TRBJ1-1; D not resolved. V was trimmed by 6 bases and J by 11 bases, leaving 19 bases between them. This CDR3 has 13 amino acids. Germline loops: CDR1 MNHEY, CDR2 SMNVEV (reference sequence). The CDR3 protein is CASSPVEPSVAFF. The CDR3 DNA is TGTGCCAGCAGCCCTGTGGAGCCATCGGTCGCTTTCTTT.

The V gene is TRBV18, the J gene TRBJ1-1, with D possibly TRBD1 on 6 matching bases. With 6 bases removed from V and 2 bases from J, the gap between germline ends came to 13 bases. The CDR3 covers 14 residues. Germline loops: CDR1 KGHSH, CDR2 LQKENI. CDR3 sequence (DNA): TGTGCCAGCTCGCACAGGGACGGCAACACTGAAGCTTTCTTT. It translates to CASSHRDGNTEAFF. The full variable domain, in which reference TRBV18 and TRBJ1-1 provide the parts outside the CDR3, is NAGVMQNPRHLVRRRGQEARLRCSPMKGHSHVYWYRQLPEEGLKFMVYLQKENIIDESGMPKERFSAEFPKEGPSILRIQQVVRGDSAAYFCASSHRDGNTEAFFGQGTRLTVV.

The chain has TRBV3-1 and TRBJ1-5; a possible D gene is TRBD1 (6 bases). The CDR3 length is 14 residues. With 3 bases removed from V and 7 bases from J, the gap between germline ends came to 13 bases. Germline CDR1 reads LGHDT; CDR2 reads YNNKEL (reference sequence). CDR3 in amino acids: CASSQTGFDQPQHF. The CDR3, as DNA: TGTGCCAGCAGCCAGACAGGATTTGACCAGCCCCAGCATTTT.

This clonotype was seen a handful of times. The chain has TRBV5-6 and TRBJ2-5; 13 bases fit TRBD2. The germline CDR1 and CDR2 sequences are SGHDT and YYEEEE. Germline trimming cut 5 bases from V and 5 bases from J; bases unmatched to any gene: 12. This CDR3 has 17 residues. The DNA for the CDR3 is TGTGCCAGCAGTAAGCCCGGGGGACTAGCGGGAACGGAGACCCAGTACTTC. Translated, it gives CASSKPGGLAGTETQYF.

This clonotype was recorded a few times. V gene TRBV7-9 combines with J gene TRBJ2-1; no clear D gene. The CDR3 is made up of 12 amino acids. The germline V gene has CDR1 SEHNR and CDR2 FQNEAQ (reference sequence). Trimming stripped 8 bases from V and 5 bases from J, with 10 bases between. CDR3 residues: CASEGRDNEQFF. The CDR3 coding sequence is TGTGCCAGCGAAGGAAGGGACAATGAGCAGTTCTTC.

The chain employs TRBV2 and TRBJ2-7, with 8 positions matching TRBD1. Losses at the gene ends were 8 bases for V and 4 bases for J; bases not matched to a gene: 7. The CDR3 is made up of 13 amino acids. Per germline, CDR1 SNHLY and CDR2 FYNNEI. The CDR3 is CASAADRDYEQYF. The DNA of the CDR3 is TGTGCCAGCGCAGCGGACAGGGATTACGAGCAGTACTTC.

This clonotype is a singleton in its sample. Here the CDR3 DNA reads TGTGCCAGCAGTGATCACCTCGATAGCGGGAGAGTGTTTTTT. Protein sequence: CASSDHLDSGRVFF. The chain couples TRBV6-1 to TRBJ2-2, with TRBD2 matching 9 bases. CDR3 length: 14 residues. V gave up 3 bases and J gave up 15 bases; unmatched junction bases: 11. Germline V CDR1 and CDR2: MNHNS, SASEGT.